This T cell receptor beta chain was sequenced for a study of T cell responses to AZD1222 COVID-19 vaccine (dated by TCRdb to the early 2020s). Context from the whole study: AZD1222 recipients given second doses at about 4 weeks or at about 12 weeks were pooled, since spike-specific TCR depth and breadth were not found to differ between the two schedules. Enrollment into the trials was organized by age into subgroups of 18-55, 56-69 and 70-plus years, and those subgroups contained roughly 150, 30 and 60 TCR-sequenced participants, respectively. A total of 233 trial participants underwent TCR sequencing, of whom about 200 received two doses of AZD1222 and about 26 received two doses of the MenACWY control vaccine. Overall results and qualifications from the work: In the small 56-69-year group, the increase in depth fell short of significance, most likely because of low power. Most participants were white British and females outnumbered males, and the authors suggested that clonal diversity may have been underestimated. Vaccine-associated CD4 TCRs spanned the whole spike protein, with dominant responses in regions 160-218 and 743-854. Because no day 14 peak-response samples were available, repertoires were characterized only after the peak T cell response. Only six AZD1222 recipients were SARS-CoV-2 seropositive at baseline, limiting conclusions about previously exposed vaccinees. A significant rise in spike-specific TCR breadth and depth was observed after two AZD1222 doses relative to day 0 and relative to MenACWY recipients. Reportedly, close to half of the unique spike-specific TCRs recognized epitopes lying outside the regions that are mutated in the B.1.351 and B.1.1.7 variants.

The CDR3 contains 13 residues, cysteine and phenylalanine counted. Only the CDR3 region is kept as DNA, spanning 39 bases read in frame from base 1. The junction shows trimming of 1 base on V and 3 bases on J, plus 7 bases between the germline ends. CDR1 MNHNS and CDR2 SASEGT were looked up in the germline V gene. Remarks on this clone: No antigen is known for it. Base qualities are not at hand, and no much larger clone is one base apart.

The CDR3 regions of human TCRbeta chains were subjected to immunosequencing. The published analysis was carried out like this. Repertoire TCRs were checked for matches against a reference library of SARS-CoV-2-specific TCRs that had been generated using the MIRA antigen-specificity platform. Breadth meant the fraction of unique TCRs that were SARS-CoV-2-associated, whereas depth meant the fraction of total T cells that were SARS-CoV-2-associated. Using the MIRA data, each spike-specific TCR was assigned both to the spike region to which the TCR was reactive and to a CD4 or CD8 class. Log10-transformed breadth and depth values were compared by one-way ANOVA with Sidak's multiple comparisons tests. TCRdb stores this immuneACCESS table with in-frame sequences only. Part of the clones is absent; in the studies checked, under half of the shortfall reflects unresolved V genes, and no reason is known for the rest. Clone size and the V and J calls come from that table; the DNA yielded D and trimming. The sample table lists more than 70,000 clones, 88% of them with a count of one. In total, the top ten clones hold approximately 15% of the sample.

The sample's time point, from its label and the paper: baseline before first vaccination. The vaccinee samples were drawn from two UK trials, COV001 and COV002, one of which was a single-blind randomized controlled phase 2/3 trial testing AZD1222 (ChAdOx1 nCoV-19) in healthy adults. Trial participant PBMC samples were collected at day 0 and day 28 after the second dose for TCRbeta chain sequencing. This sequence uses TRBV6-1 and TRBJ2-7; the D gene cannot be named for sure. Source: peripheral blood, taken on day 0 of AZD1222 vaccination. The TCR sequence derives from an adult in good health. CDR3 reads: CASSEGIYYEQYF. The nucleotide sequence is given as TGTGCCAGCAGTGAAGGGATCTACTACGAGCAGTACTTC.